This T cell receptor (beta chain) was obtained from a study of regulatory T cells in long-lasting Graves disease. Study conclusions and caveats: TCR diversity in persistent Graves' patients was below that of newly diagnosed ones.

This clonotype was seen at least ten times. Its antigen remains unidentified. Construction of the TCR beta libraries employed iRepertoire HTBI primers in conjunction with Arm-PCR of CDR3 regions. TCRdb ran MiXCR on the multiplex PCR reads and lists one entry per CDR3 protein. The table includes some 300,000 distinct CDR3 sequences, 22% detected once. CDR3 size: 18 residues. V lost 3 bases, J lost 0 bases, and 18 bases lay in between. CDR1 MNHEY and CDR2 SMNVEV come from the germline V gene (reference sequence). Time point given: persistent/refractory GD, antithyroid drugs over 5 years with positive TRAb. Making the TCR library involved RNA that had been extracted from PBMCs.

This sequence was found in a female donor with Graves disease. Specimen: peripheral blood mononuclear cells (PBMCs), collected when the disease was refractory, from a patient treated with antithyroid drugs. The chain is built from TRBV27 and TRBJ1-5, with D unresolved. The CDR3 nucleotides are TGTGCCAGCAGTTTTCCCTCTTTCGTCCAGGATAGCAATCAGCCCCAGCATTTT. It codes for CASSFPSFVQDSNQPQHF.